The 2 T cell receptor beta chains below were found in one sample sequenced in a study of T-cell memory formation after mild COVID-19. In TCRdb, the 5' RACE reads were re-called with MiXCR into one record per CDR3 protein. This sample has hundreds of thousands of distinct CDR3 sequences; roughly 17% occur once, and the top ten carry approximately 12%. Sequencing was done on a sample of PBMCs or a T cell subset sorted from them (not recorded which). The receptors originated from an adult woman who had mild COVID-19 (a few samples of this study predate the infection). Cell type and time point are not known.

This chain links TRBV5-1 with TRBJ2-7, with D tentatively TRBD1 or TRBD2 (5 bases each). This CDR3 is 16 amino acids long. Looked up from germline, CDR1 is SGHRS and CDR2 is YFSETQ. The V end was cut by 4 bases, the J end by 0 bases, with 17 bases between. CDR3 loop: CASSGGRDQNSYEQYF. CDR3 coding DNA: TGCGCCAGCAGCGGGGGAAGGGACCAAAACTCCTACGAGCAGTACTTC.

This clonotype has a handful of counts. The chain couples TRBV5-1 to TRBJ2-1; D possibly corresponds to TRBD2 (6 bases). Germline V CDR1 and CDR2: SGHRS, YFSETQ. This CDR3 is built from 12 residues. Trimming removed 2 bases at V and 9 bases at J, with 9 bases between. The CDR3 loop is CASSFYGSEQFF. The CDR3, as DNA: TGCGCCAGCAGCTTTTACGGGAGTGAGCAGTTCTTC.